This T cell receptor (beta chain) was retrieved from a study of blood T cell repertoires in COVID-19. Study-level background: The study drew acute and convalescent COVID-19 samples from the United States, Italy and Spain.

Before being deemed recovered, Cohort 3 donors had two negative PCRs, clearance, or symptom resolution. Profiling relied on immunoSEQ multiplex PCR, and the TCRdb table lists in-frame clones only, not all of them. Of a few hundred thousand clones in the sample, less than 95% are singletons; the top ten hold 0.55% to 0.75%. V dropped 4 bases and J dropped 5; count of bases not matched to a gene: 6. The germline CDR1 and CDR2 sequences are LGHDT and YNNKEL (reference sequence). This CDR3 region has 15 residues. The V and J genes are TRBV3-1 (or the pseudogene TRBV3-2) and TRBJ1-4; TRBD1 aligns across 8 bases. The receptor was derived from a man aged 18 to 30 who had recovered from COVID-19. The sample consisted of PBMCs or T cells enriched from blood (not recorded which). The CDR3 loop reads CASSPGQGSNEKLFF. The CDR3 DNA reads as TGTGCCAGCAGCCCAGGACAGGGATCAAATGAAAAACTGTTTTTT.